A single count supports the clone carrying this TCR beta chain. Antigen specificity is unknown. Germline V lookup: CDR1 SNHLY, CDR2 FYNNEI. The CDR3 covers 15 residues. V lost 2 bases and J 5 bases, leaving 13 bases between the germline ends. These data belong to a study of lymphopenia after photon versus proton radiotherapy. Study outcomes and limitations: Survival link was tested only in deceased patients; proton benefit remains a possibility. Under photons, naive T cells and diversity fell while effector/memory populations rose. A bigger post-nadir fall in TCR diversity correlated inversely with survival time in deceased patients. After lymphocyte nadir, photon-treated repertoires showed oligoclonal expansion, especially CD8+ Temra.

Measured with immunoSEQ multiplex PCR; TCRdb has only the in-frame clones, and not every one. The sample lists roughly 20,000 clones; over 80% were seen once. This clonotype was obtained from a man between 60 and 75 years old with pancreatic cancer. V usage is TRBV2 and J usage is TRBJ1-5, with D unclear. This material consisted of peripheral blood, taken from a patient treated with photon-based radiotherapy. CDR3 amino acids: CASSERDGWDQPQHF. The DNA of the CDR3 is TGTGCCAGCAGTGAACGTGACGGATGGGATCAGCCCCAGCATTTT.